The 17 T cell receptor beta chains listed next were all sequenced from one sample in a study of blood T cell repertoires in COVID-19. The table came from immunoSEQ multiplex PCR; TCRdb's copy has only in-frame clones and leaves some out. The top ten hold about 2.9% of the sample, which has fewer than 350,000 clones, around 81% seen once. Sequencing was performed on peripheral blood. These receptor sequences come from a woman aged 55 to 70 with active or convalescent COVID-19.

The V and J genes are TRBV7-3 and TRBJ1-2; TRBD1 matches at 7 bases. Trimming removed 4 bases from V and 1 base from J; junction bases left unmatched: 6. The CDR3 length is 15 residues. Germline CDR1 is SGHTA and CDR2 is FQGTGA. CDR3 in amino acids: CASSSKGAINYGYTF. The CDR3 region has the DNA TGTGCCAGCAGCTCAAAGGGGGCGATTAACTATGGCTACACCTTC.

The chain has TRBV6-5 and TRBJ1-4, with D possibly matching TRBD1 (6 bases). Germline CDR1 and CDR2: MNHEY and SVGAGI. V shed 10 bases and J shed 3 bases, with 18 bases lying between them. The CDR3 contains 15 residues. The CDR3 region has the DNA TGTGCCACCAAGCTAACGGGGGGCCCTAATGAAAAACTGTTTTTT. Its translation is CATKLTGGPNEKLFF.

The rearrangement links TRBV19 to TRBJ1-6, with D possibly matching TRBD1 (5 bases). Germline V lookup: CDR1 LNHDA, CDR2 SQIVND (reference sequence). The ends were cut back, 7 bases at V and 7 bases at J, with 11 bases in the middle. This CDR3 is built from 13 residues. The CDR3 DNA sequence: TGTGCCAGTACTGGGGCGCGGAATTCACCCCTCCACTTT. Its protein product is CASTGARNSPLHF.

This rearrangement joins TRBV24-1 to TRBJ2-1; 9 nucleotides align to TRBD1. The CDR3 is made up of 16 amino acids. Germline V gene lookup returns CDR1 KGHDR and CDR2 SFDVKD. V was pared by 5 bases and J by 8 bases, with 12 bases of the junction left unmatched. CDR3 protein: CATSGIAGTGKDEQFF. The CDR3 bases are TGTGCCACCAGTGGTATAGCCGGGACAGGGAAGGATGAGCAGTTCTTC.

This chain links TRBV5-6 with TRBJ2-1, with TRBD2 matching over 13 bases. The CDR3 loop spans 18 amino acids. Trimming at V came to 4 bases and at J to 3 bases, leaving 10 bases not matched to a gene. CDR1 is SGHDT and CDR2 is YYEEEE in the germline V gene. This CDR3 reads CASSLDWTSGGYYNEQFF. The DNA for the CDR3 is TGTGCCAGCAGCCTGGATTGGACTAGCGGGGGTTACTACAATGAGCAGTTCTTC.

The chain carries TRBV7-2 and TRBJ1-5; D is uncertain. V was shortened by 1 base and J by 0 bases, with 13 bases between the two germline ends. Germline V gives CDR1 SGHTA, CDR2 FQGNSA. This CDR3 spans 17 amino acids. The CDR3 nucleotides read TGTGCCAGCAGCTTAGGGGCCGGGATGAATAGCAATCAGCCCCAGCATTTT. Translation gives CASSLGAGMNSNQPQHF.

The V gene is TRBV11-2, the J gene TRBJ1-2; tentatively, D is TRBD1 (5 bases). The germline CDR1 and CDR2 sequences are SGHAT and FQNNGV. CDR3 length: 14 residues. V was clipped by 2 bases and J by 4 bases, with 11 bases between them. For the CDR3, the DNA is TGTGCCAGCAGCTTAACAGGAAGACTCTATGGCTACACCTTC. This encodes CASSLTGRLYGYTF.

The CDR3 DNA reads as TGTGCCAGCAGCTTGGTACAGGGAGGGGCCGGGGAGCTGTTTTTT. It encodes CASSLVQGGAGELFF. The V call is TRBV5-4, the J call TRBJ2-2, with D perhaps TRBD2 (7 bases). This CDR3 has 15 residues. The V and J ends lost 0 bases and 6 bases respectively, with 12 bases between them. Germline V gives CDR1 SGHNT, CDR2 YYREEE (reference sequence).

The chain employs TRBV7-2 and TRBJ2-1, with 8 bases that match TRBD1. This CDR3 spans 13 amino acids. The V segment lost 9 bases and the J segment 7 bases; nucleotides outside the gene matches: 8. Germline CDR1 reads SGHTA; CDR2 reads FQGNSA. Here the CDR3 DNA reads TGTGCCAGTATCAGGGGGCAGGGGAATGAGCAGTTCTTC. This gives the protein CASIRGQGNEQFF.

The chain uses TRBV13 and TRBJ2-4, with D perhaps TRBD1 (6 bases). CDR3 length equals 16 residues. V dropped 5 bases and J dropped 0 bases, with 14 bases sitting between them. Germline CDR1 PRHDT, CDR2 FYEKMQ (reference sequence). The CDR3 reads CASSRGQTLAKNIQYF. Here the CDR3 DNA reads TGTGCCAGCAGCCGCGGACAGACCCTAGCCAAAAACATTCAGTACTTC.

The chain combines TRBV6-6 with TRBJ1-1; 8 bases are a match to TRBD1. CDR1 and CDR2 (germline): MNHNY, SVGAGI (reference sequence). The trim removed 6 bases at V and 0 bases at J, leaving 6 bases unmatched. The CDR3 length is 15 residues. CDR3 loop: CASRHDRGMNTEAFF. CDR3 bases: TGTGCCAGCAGGCACGACAGGGGAATGAACACTGAAGCTTTCTTT.

Points on this clone: At one end the junction does not follow the germline gene, possibly because of a read error. The sample contains more than one DNA sequence encoding this CDR3. The V and J genes are TRBV9 and TRBJ2-3; 9 bases are shared with TRBD2. CDR3 size: 16 residues. Germline V gene lookup returns CDR1 SGDLS and CDR2 YYNGEE. CDR3 residues: CASSSAGGEGTDTQYF. The CDR3 region has the DNA TGCGCCAGCAGTTCTGCGGGGGGGGAAGGAACAGATACGCAGTATTTT.

This chain joins TRBV7-9 and TRBJ1-4; D not certain. V lost 2 bases, J lost 10 bases, and 11 bases lay in between. This CDR3 region has 13 residues. Looked up from germline, CDR1 is SEHNR and CDR2 is FQNEAQ (reference sequence). The CDR3 nucleotides read TGTGCCAGCAGCTTATTTGGAGATGGAAAACTGTTTTTT. It specifies CASSLFGDGKLFF.

The chain couples TRBV9 to TRBJ2-2, with 8 bases that match TRBD1. Germline V lookup: CDR1 SGDLS, CDR2 YYNGEE. Trimming took 0 bases from V and 7 from J; bases not matched to a gene: 2. The CDR3 covers 14 residues. The DNA for the CDR3 is TGTGCCAGCAGCGTAGGACAGGGGAGCGGGGAGCTGTTTTTT. This sequence encodes CASSVGQGSGELFF.

About this clone itself: This specimen includes other DNA sequences encoding the same CDR3. The chain combines TRBV29-1 with TRBJ1-2, with 8 bases identical to TRBD1. V shed 2 bases, J shed 8 bases, and the junction held 1 base outside the gene matches. CDR1 is SQVTM and CDR2 is ANQGSEA in the germline V gene. The CDR3 sequence is 11 residues long. In DNA form, the CDR3 reads TGCAGCGTTGAATCAGGGGGCGGCTACACCTTC. It codes for CSVESGGGYTF. Full variable domain (outside the CDR3, taken from reference TRBV29-1 and TRBJ1-2): SAVISQKPSRDICQRGTSLTIQCQVDSQVTMMFWYRQQPGQSLTLIATANQGSEATYESGFVIDKFPISRPNLTFSTLTVSNMSPEDSSIYLCSVESGGGYTFGSGTRLTVV.

The chain carries TRBV14 and TRBJ2-2, with TRBD1 matching over 9 bases. This CDR3 contains 14 residues. V dropped 5 bases and J dropped 3; count of bases not matched to a gene: 1. The germline V gene encodes CDR1 SGHDN and CDR2 FVKESK. CDR3 nucleotide sequence: TGTGCCAGCAGCTGGACAGGGGACACCGGGGAGCTGTTTTTT. Encoded protein: CASSWTGDTGELFF.

V usage is TRBV6-5 and J usage is TRBJ2-5; TRBD2 aligns across 14 bases. J gave up 7 bases and V 5 bases, and 6 bases lay outside the gene matches. The germline V gene has CDR1 MNHEY and CDR2 SVGAGI. This CDR3 region has 15 residues. Here the CDR3 DNA reads TGTGCCAGCAGTAACCCCGGGACTAGCGGGGGGACCCAGTACTTC. This translates into CASSNPGTSGGTQYF.